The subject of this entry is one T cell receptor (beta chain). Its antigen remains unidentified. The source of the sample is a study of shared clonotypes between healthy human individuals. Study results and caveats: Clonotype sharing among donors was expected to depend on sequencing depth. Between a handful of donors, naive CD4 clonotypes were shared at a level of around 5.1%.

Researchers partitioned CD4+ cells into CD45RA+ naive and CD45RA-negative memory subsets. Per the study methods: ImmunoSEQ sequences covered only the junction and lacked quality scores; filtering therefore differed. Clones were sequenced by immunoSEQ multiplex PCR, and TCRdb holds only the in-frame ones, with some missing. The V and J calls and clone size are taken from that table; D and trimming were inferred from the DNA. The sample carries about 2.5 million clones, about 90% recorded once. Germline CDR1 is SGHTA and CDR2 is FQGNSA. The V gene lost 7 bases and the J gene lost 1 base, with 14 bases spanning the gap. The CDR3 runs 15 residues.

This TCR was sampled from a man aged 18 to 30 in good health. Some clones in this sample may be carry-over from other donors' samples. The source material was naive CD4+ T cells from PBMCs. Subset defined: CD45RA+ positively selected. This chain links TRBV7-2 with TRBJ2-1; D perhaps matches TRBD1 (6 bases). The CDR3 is CASKAGAGSYNEQFF. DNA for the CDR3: TGTGCCAGCAAAGCAGGGGCAGGGTCCTACAATGAGCAGTTCTTC.